This T cell receptor (beta chain) comes out of a study of CD8 T cells in Susac syndrome. Study summary: Within the sequenced Susac syndrome patient group, five or six exhibited active disease and about 8 were in remission.

Random hexamers were used to reverse transcribe 0.5 to 1 ug of RNA. A multiplex approach, immunoSEQ multiplex PCR, amplified TCR beta CDR3 across 54 Vbeta and 13 Jbeta. One entry per CDR3 protein, called by TCRdb with MiXCR from the immunoSEQ multiplex PCR reads. The sample records about 190,000 distinct CDR3 sequences, approximately 96% being singletons. The V segment lost 6 bases and the J segment 10 bases; nucleotides outside the gene matches: 10. Germline-derived CDR1 and CDR2 are MNHEY and SVGAGI. The CDR3 is 14 amino acids. The Susac syndrome patients fit the recently defined diagnostic criteria for definite or probable disease. Negative isolation was applied to CD8+ and CD4+ T cells, and FACS enrichment was applied to TEMRA cells.

The receptor was isolated from a human donor with Susac syndrome. Sequenced sample: CD4+ T cells from PBMCs. The gene calls are TRBV6-5 and TRBJ1-4, with 8 bases that match TRBD1. CDR3 DNA sequence: TGTGCCAGCAGCCAAGGACAGGGCTGGGGAAAACTGTTTTTT. Protein sequence: CASSQGQGWGKLFF.